These 32 T cell receptor beta chains came from one sample sequenced in a study of metastatic and nonmetastatic thyroid tumors. Ahead of thyroid surgery, no patient had received treatment of any kind. Through MiXCR, TCRdb re-clonotyped the PCR reads. The sample lists 90,000 or so clones; approximately 9% were seen once. The sequencing sample was made of blood. These receptors were taken from a female donor with papillary thyroid cancer or a benign thyroid nodule (not recorded which). Some clones in this sample may be carry-over from other donors' samples.

This clone appeared many times. At the DNA level, this CDR3 is encoded by other sequences in the same sample as well. The chain links TRBV11-1 to TRBJ1-4, with unresolved D. Germline V gene sequence: CDR1 SGHAT, CDR2 FQDESV (reference sequence). The CDR3 has 15 residues. Trimming stripped 5 bases from V and 7 bases from J, with 17 bases between. This chain's CDR3 is CASSLYRVMGEKLFF. As DNA, the CDR3 is TGTGCCAGCAGCCTATACAGAGTTATGGGTGAAAAACTGTTTTTT.

Notes on this clone: This may stem from a read error, because a much larger clone lies one nucleotide away. In this CDR3 the conserved last residue, phenylalanine or tryptophan, is missing, so a read error is likely. This chain joins TRBV5-5 and TRBJ2-3; D unclear. The germline V gene encodes CDR1 SGHKS and CDR2 YYEKEE (reference sequence). CDR3 length: 11 residues. Trimming took off 4 bases at V and 4 bases at J, with 4 bases between the two ends. CDR3 in DNA: TGTGCCAGCAGCGACGCAGATACGCAGTATTCT. This codes for CASSDADTQYS.

The table lists this clone with many counts. CDR3: CASSVESGGPAGELFF. The CDR3 DNA reads TGTGCCAGCAGCGTAGAATCGGGGGGGCCGGCCGGGGAGCTGTTTTTT. V gene TRBV9 combines with J gene TRBJ2-2, with 8 bases aligning to TRBD2. The length of the CDR3 is 16 residues. V shed 0 bases, J shed 6 bases, and the junction held 7 bases outside the gene matches. Germline V gene sequence: CDR1 SGDLS, CDR2 YYNGEE.

This clone has ten or more counts. The chain links TRBV7-6 to TRBJ1-5, with D tentatively TRBD1 (5 bases). The germline V gene encodes CDR1 SGHVS and CDR2 FNYEAQ. Trimming shortened V by 1 base and J by 1 base, and 20 bases separated the two germline ends. CDR3 size: 19 residues. The CDR3 DNA is TGTGCCAGCAGCTTAGTTCAGGCGGGGCTAGGGAAGAGCAATCAGCCCCAGCATTTT. Encoded protein: CASSLVQAGLGKSNQPQHF.

As to this clone: This may come from a read error, since a much larger clone is one base off. The chain combines TRBV24-1 with TRBJ2-2; D is perhaps TRBD2 (5 bases). In germline, CDR1 is KGHDR, CDR2 SFDVKD. The CDR3 extends over 12 amino acids. The CDR3 is CATSDYFGEPFF. CDR3 sequence (DNA): TGTGCCACCAGTGATTACTTCGGGGAGCCGTTTTTT.

This clone was counted at least ten times. The J gene is TRBJ1-6, the V gene TRBV20-1, with TRBD1 matching 11 bases. This CDR3 is built from 16 residues. V lost 0 bases and J lost 5; bases outside the gene matches: 3. Germline V lookup: CDR1 DFQATT, CDR2 SNEGSKA (reference sequence). CDR3 sequence reads: CSARELGQGDNSPLHF. CDR3 DNA sequence: TGCAGTGCTAGAGAGTTGGGACAGGGGGATAATTCACCCCTCCACTTT.

This clone showed up many times. The rearrangement links TRBV10-3 to TRBJ1-1; D is unclear. The V end was cut by 7 bases, the J end by 1 base, with 4 bases between. The CDR3 runs to 11 residues. Germline V CDR1 and CDR2: ENHRY, SYGVKD. The CDR3 sequence: CAIKRNTEAFF. The CDR3 DNA sequence: TGTGCCATCAAAAGGAACACTGAAGCTTTCTTT.

The chain joins TRBV6-1 to TRBJ2-3; TRBD2 might be the D (6 bases). In germline, CDR1 is MNHNS, CDR2 SASEGT. The CDR3 runs to 15 residues. Trimming stripped 5 bases from V and 4 bases from J, with 16 bases between. The CDR3 region has the DNA TGTGCCAGCAGTCCGAAAGATGCGGGGTCAGATACGCAGTATTTT. Residues: CASSPKDAGSDTQYF.

This clone was observed a few times. The chain links TRBV19 to TRBJ1-5; no definite D call. From germline, CDR1 is LNHDA and CDR2 SQIVND (reference sequence). V shed 6 bases and J shed 0 bases, with 12 bases lying between them. The CDR3 length is 15 residues. The CDR3 loop is CASRSDGHSNQPQHF. DNA of the CDR3: TGTGCCAGTAGGTCAGACGGTCATAGCAATCAGCCCCAGCATTTT.

In its sample, this clone was seen a few times. A read error may be the cause here, since a much bigger clone is one base away. This same CDR3 is encoded by further DNA sequences in the sample. The chain recombines TRBV9 with TRBJ2-7; no firm D call. The CDR3 sequence is 13 residues long. Germline V gives CDR1 SGDLS, CDR2 YYNGEE. As DNA, the CDR3 is TGCGCCAGCAGCGTAGGGAACGGCTACGAGCAGTACTTC. Its translation is CASSVGNGYEQYF.

Ten or more counts support this clone. The chain joins TRBV6-5 to TRBJ2-1; D is possibly TRBD1 (6 bases). CDR1 is MNHEY, CDR2 SVGAGI, per germline. V shed 2 bases and J shed 4 bases, with 12 bases lying between them. CDR3 size: 15 residues. The CDR3: CASSYKRGSYNEQFF. The CDR3 coding sequence is TGTGCCAGCAGTTACAAAAGGGGGTCATACAATGAGCAGTTCTTC.

This clone appeared many times. The rearrangement uses TRBV2 and TRBJ1-1, with TRBD1 as a possible D gene (6 bases). The CDR3 length is 13 residues. V was trimmed by 7 bases and J by 3 bases, leaving 12 bases between them. Germline V gives CDR1 SNHLY, CDR2 FYNNEI. The CDR3 loop reads CASIDWGHTEAFF. The CDR3 DNA is TGTGCCAGCATTGATTGGGGGCACACTGAAGCTTTCTTT.

This clone was seen ten or more times. CDR3 in amino acids: CASSLMGDEKLFF. In nucleotides, the CDR3 is TGCGCCAGCAGCTTGATGGGGGATGAAAAACTGTTTTTT. The J gene is TRBJ1-4, the V gene TRBV5-1; maybe TRBD1 (5 bases). The CDR3 totals 13 residues. Trimming removed 1 base at V and 6 bases at J, with 7 bases between. Germline lookup yields CDR1 SGHRS and CDR2 YFSETQ.

Concerning this clone: A much larger clone lies one base from this, so it may be a read error. This sequence joins TRBV6-1 and TRBJ2-7, with 7 bases fitting TRBD2. V shed 3 bases, J shed 3 bases, and the junction held 5 bases outside the gene matches. CDR1 and CDR2 (germline): MNHNS, SASEGT. CDR3 length equals 14 residues. CDR3 loop: CASSESIAGYEQYF. Written as DNA, the CDR3 is TGTGCCAGCAGTGAGTCAATAGCGGGCTACGAGCAGTACTTC.

This clone appeared many times. V and J are TRBV7-2 and TRBJ2-5; weak D call: TRBD1 (5 bases). Germline CDR1 SGHTA, CDR2 FQGNSA. The CDR3 has 13 amino acids. V lost 1 base and J 4 bases, leaving 7 bases between the germline ends. The CDR3 loop is CASSLGQGETQYF. The CDR3 region has the DNA TGTGCCAGCAGCTTAGGGCAGGGAGAGACCCAGTACTTC.

This clone was detected ten times or more. The chain combines TRBV6-1 with TRBJ1-1; D is unresolved. The CDR3 contains 16 residues. V was shortened by 3 bases and J by 0 bases, with 14 bases between the two germline ends. CDR1 and CDR2 from the germline V gene are MNHNS and SASEGT. The CDR3 coding sequence is TGTGCCAGCAGTGACGAAGTCAGAACAGTGAACACTGAAGCTTTCTTT. Its protein product is CASSDEVRTVNTEAFF.

This clone showed up many times. The rearrangement links TRBV28 to TRBJ1-4, with D unclear. V was trimmed by 6 bases and J by 9 bases, leaving 11 bases between them. Germline lookup yields CDR1 MDHEN and CDR2 SYDVKM. The CDR3 is made up of 12 amino acids. The CDR3 here is CASRRPAKKLFF. CDR3 in DNA: TGTGCCAGCAGGCGCCCCGCGAAAAAACTGTTTTTT.

This clone was seen repeatedly, ten times or more. The chain has TRBV5-1 and TRBJ2-2; D remains ambiguous. V lost 4 bases and J 3 bases, leaving 13 bases between the germline ends. This CDR3 comprises 15 residues. CDR1 is SGHRS and CDR2 is YFSETQ in the germline V gene. The CDR3 protein is CASSPNAPYTGELFF. CDR3 coding DNA: TGCGCCAGCAGCCCCAATGCCCCATACACCGGGGAGCTGTTTTTT.

CDR3 residues: CSAEATGDGDYGYTF. The CDR3 coding sequence is TGCAGTGCTGAAGCTACGGGGGATGGGGACTATGGCTACACCTTC. This chain uses TRBV20-1 with TRBJ1-2; weak D call: TRBD1 (5 bases). Between the trimmed V and J ends, which lost 5 bases and 3 bases, there was a span of 19 bases. This CDR3 region has 15 residues. CDR1 and CDR2 from the germline V gene are DFQATT and SNEGSKA (reference sequence).

Ten or more counts support this clone. The chain is built from TRBV28 and TRBJ1-6; tentative D call: TRBD1 (5 bases). The V and J ends lost 6 bases and 9 bases respectively, with 9 bases between them. Germline V gene data show CDR1 as MDHEN and CDR2 as SYDVKM. This CDR3 region has 12 residues. The CDR3 nucleotides read TGTGCCAGCAGGACCCAGGGTTCACCCCTCCACTTT. Translated: CASRTQGSPLHF.

In this sample, this clone turned up once. V is TRBV9 and J is TRBJ2-1; the D gene is possibly TRBD1 (5 bases). The V gene's germline CDR1 is SGDLS and CDR2 YYNGEE. V was cut by 3 bases and J by 0 bases, with 10 bases left in between. The CDR3 is made up of 15 amino acids. This CDR3 is CASSARTLSYNEQFF. In DNA, the CDR3 is TGTGCCAGCAGCGCCCGGACACTCTCCTACAATGAGCAGTTCTTC.

This clone was observed at least ten times. This chain uses TRBV3-1 with TRBJ1-2; D is unresolved. Between the trimmed V and J ends, which lost 0 bases and 6 bases, there was a span of 17 bases. The germline V gene has CDR1 LGHDT and CDR2 YNNKEL (reference sequence). The CDR3 loop spans 16 amino acids. The CDR3 spells CASSQESRSRGHGYTF. CDR3 bases: TGTGCCAGCAGCCAAGAATCCCGAAGCAGAGGACATGGCTACACCTTC.

As to this clone: With a much larger clone just one base away, this may be a read error. The chain has TRBV6-5 and TRBJ2-3; 8 bases fit TRBD2. Germline V gene sequence: CDR1 MNHEY, CDR2 SVGAGI. The CDR3 totals 14 residues. The CDR3 sequence is CASSRGGFTDTQYF. The DNA of the CDR3 is TGCGCCAGCAGCCGGGGGGGCTTCACAGATACGCAGTATTTT.

This clone has at least ten counts. V is TRBV28 and J is TRBJ2-3; D is tentatively TRBD1 or TRBD2 (5 bases each). CDR1 is MDHEN and CDR2 is SYDVKM in the germline V gene. The CDR3 is 16 amino acids. V was trimmed by 1 base and J by 4 bases, leaving 15 bases between them. As DNA, the CDR3 is TGTGCCAGCAGTTTATCGTCACTCCTGGGGGCAGATACGCAGTATTTT. Amino acids: CASSLSSLLGADTQYF.

Details on this clone: A single base separates this from a much larger clone, so it may be a read error. The rearrangement links TRBV18 to TRBJ1-4; no clear D. Germline V gene sequence: CDR1 KGHSH, CDR2 LQKENI. V dropped 3 bases and J dropped 2 bases, with 13 bases sitting between them. CDR3 length: 16 amino acids. DNA of the CDR3: TGTGCCAGCTCACCCATCTTGATGGACACTAATGAAAAACTGTTTTTT. Translation gives CASSPILMDTNEKLFF. The full variable domain, in which reference TRBV18 and TRBJ1-4 provide the parts outside the CDR3, is NAGVMQNPRHLVRRRGQEARLRCSPMKGHSHVYWYRQLPEEGLKFMVYLQKENIIDESGMPKERFSAEFPKEGPSILRIQQVVRGDSAAYFCASSPILMDTNEKLFFGSGTQLSVL.

The rearrangement links TRBV20-1 to TRBJ2-6, with 7 bases lining up with TRBD1. Germline V gene lookup returns CDR1 DFQATT and CDR2 SNEGSKA (reference sequence). V gave up 6 bases and J gave up 0 bases; unmatched junction bases: 8. CDR3 length: 16 residues. CDR3 residues: CSARQTGSSGANVLTF. In DNA form, the CDR3 reads TGCAGTGCCCGGCAGACAGGGAGCTCTGGGGCCAACGTCCTGACTTTC.

In its sample, this clone was seen many times. The chain is built from TRBV11-2 and TRBJ2-3; 7 positions match TRBD2. V lost 1 base to trimming and J lost 0 bases; unmatched junction nucleotides: 7. This CDR3 has 17 amino acids. CDR1 is SGHAT, CDR2 FQNNGV, per germline. CDR3 nucleotides: TGTGCCAGCAGCTTAGTCGGCTGGGAGGGGAGCACAGATACGCAGTATTTT. Protein product: CASSLVGWEGSTDTQYF.

This clone was picked up a small number of times. A much larger clone differs from this one at a single base, so this may be a read error. J is TRBJ2-2 and V is TRBV6-1; D may be TRBD1 (6 bases). CDR3 length: 13 residues. Germline CDR1 MNHNS, CDR2 SASEGT. CDR3 protein: CASSVGDTEELFF. In DNA, the CDR3 is TGTGCCAGCAGTGTGGGGGACACCGAGGAGCTGTTTTTT.

This clone was detected many times. The V gene is TRBV6-1, the J gene TRBJ2-7; 10 bases agree with TRBD2. Germline assignment: CDR1 MNHNS and CDR2 SASEGT. This CDR3 is built from 15 residues. After removal of 2 bases from V and 1 base from J, the junction contained 2 bases not matched to a gene. The CDR3 is CASSEIAGGSYEQYF. CDR3 nucleotide sequence: TGTGCCAGCAGTGAAATAGCGGGGGGATCCTACGAGCAGTACTTC.

This clone was picked up many times. The chain is built from TRBV20-1 and TRBJ1-5, with 7 bases lining up with TRBD1. The germline V gene has CDR1 DFQATT and CDR2 SNEGSKA (reference sequence). V was pared by 6 bases and J by 2 bases, with 7 bases of the junction left unmatched. The CDR3 consists of 14 residues. The CDR3 reads CSAINDRGNQPQHF. The CDR3 DNA follows: TGCAGTGCCATTAATGACAGGGGCAATCAGCCCCAGCATTTT.

In its sample, this clone was seen many times. Since a much larger clone is just one base distant, this may be a read error. The same CDR3 arises from other DNA sequences in this sample as well. The chain combines TRBV4-1 with TRBJ2-3; possible D gene TRBD2, 6 bases. This CDR3 spans 16 amino acids. The germline gives CDR1 MGHRA, CDR2 YSYEKL. V lost 1 base to trimming and J lost 2 bases, with 13 bases between them. For the CDR3, the DNA is TGCGCCAGCAGCCAAGGGCTAGCGTCCTACACAGATACGCAGTATTTT. As protein: CASSQGLASYTDTQYF.

This clone was found a few times. The chain carries TRBV27 and TRBJ1-5; D possibly corresponds to TRBD1 (6 bases). CDR3 length: 15 amino acids. Between the trimmed V and J ends, which lost 6 bases and 1 base, there was a span of 13 bases. Germline CDR1 is MNHEY and CDR2 is SMNVEV (reference sequence). The CDR3 DNA reads TGTGCCAGCAGCTTACGGAGGGGGAGCAATCAGCCCCAGCATTTT. Protein sequence: CASSLRRGSNQPQHF.